Below, 17 T cell receptor beta chains from the same sample are listed, as sequenced in a study of cytomegalovirus exposure and HLA in healthy donors. The PCR was carried out with 60 Vbeta primers and 13 Jbeta primers. Clones were sequenced by immunoSEQ multiplex PCR, and TCRdb holds only the in-frame ones, with some missing. The sample includes some 67,000 clones, approximately 71% of them seen just once. Material for sequencing was PBMCs. These TCRs come from a man aged 55 to 69 in good health and CMV-seropositive.

The chain is built from TRBV10-1 and TRBJ2-4, with 10 bases matching TRBD2. The germline gives CDR1 WNHNN, CDR2 SYGVQD (reference sequence). CDR3 length: 16 residues. The V and J ends lost 3 bases and 5 bases, in that order; junction bases with no gene match: 7. CDR3 amino acids: CASSEAASGGQNIQYF. CDR3 nucleotide sequence: TGCGCCAGCAGTGAAGCGGCTAGCGGGGGTCAAAACATTCAGTACTTC.

The gene calls are TRBV19 and TRBJ1-2; weak D call: TRBD1 (5 bases). This CDR3 spans 13 amino acids. V dropped 7 bases and J dropped 4 bases, with 13 bases sitting between them. Germline values: CDR1 LNHDA, CDR2 SQIVND (reference sequence). This chain's CDR3 is CASKGTLLYGYTF. CDR3 bases: TGTGCCAGTAAAGGGACTCTTCTCTATGGCTACACCTTC.

This chain uses TRBV2 with TRBJ1-6; 8 bases line up with TRBD1. Germline CDR1 SNHLY, CDR2 FYNNEI. With 7 bases clipped from V and 0 bases from J, the junction kept 5 bases outside the gene matches. The CDR3 sequence is 16 residues long. The CDR3 sequence is CASNGQGGSYNSPLHF. The CDR3 nucleotides are TGTGCCAGCAACGGACAGGGCGGCTCCTATAATTCACCCCTCCACTTT. Together with reference TRBV2 and TRBJ1-6, the CDR3 gives the full variable domain: EPEVTQTPSHQVTQMGQEVILRCVPISNHLYFYWYRQILGQKVEFLVSFYNNEISEKSEIFDDQFSVERPDGSNFTLKIRSTKLEDSAMYFCASNGQGGSYNSPLHFGNGTRLTVT.

By its share, this clone is medium-sized. The chain carries TRBV5-6 and TRBJ2-1, with D perhaps matching TRBD2 (6 bases). The CDR3 sequence is 15 residues long. The V and J ends lost 4 bases and 4 bases respectively, with 15 bases between them. Germline lookup yields CDR1 SGHDT and CDR2 YYEEEE. CDR3 loop: CASSASAGIYNEQFF. CDR3 sequence (DNA): TGTGCCAGCAGCGCCTCGGCGGGAATATACAATGAGCAGTTCTTC.

The chain combines TRBV6-6 with TRBJ1-1; D not certain. The germline CDR1 and CDR2 sequences are MNHNY and SVGAGI (reference sequence). Between the trimmed V and J ends, which lost 6 bases and 0 bases, there was a span of 8 bases. This CDR3 is 13 amino acids long. The CDR3 loop reads CASSKQMNTEAFF. DNA of the CDR3: TGTGCCAGCAGCAAACAGATGAACACTGAAGCTTTCTTT.

This sequence joins TRBV9 and TRBJ2-5; TRBD2 might be the D (5 bases). Trimming removed 0 bases at V and 5 bases at J, with 17 bases between. Germline V gene sequence: CDR1 SGDLS, CDR2 YYNGEE. CDR3 length equals 16 residues. CDR3 residues: CASSVAGIVGLETQYF. The CDR3 nucleotides are TGTGCCAGCAGCGTAGCCGGGATCGTGGGTTTGGAGACCCAGTACTTC. The full variable domain, with the rest looked up from reference TRBV9 and TRBJ2-5, is DSGVTQTPKHLITATGQRVTLRCSPRSGDLSVYWYQQSLDQGLQFLIQYYNGEERAKGNILERFSAQQFPDLHSELNLSSLELGDSALYFCASSVAGIVGLETQYFGPGTRLLVL.

The chain is built from TRBV2 and TRBJ1-5; 10 nucleotides match TRBD1. Germline V gene sequence: CDR1 SNHLY, CDR2 FYNNEI. The CDR3 covers 14 residues. J was trimmed by 5 bases and V by 9 bases; bases with no gene match: 7. This CDR3 is CASRSGTGDQPQHF. Written as DNA, the CDR3 is TGTGCCAGTCGTTCCGGGACAGGGGATCAGCCCCAGCATTTT.

This chain uses TRBV5-1 with TRBJ2-7; no definite D call. Germline loops: CDR1 SGHRS, CDR2 YFSETQ. V shed 4 bases and J shed 0 bases, with 23 bases lying between them. The CDR3 loop spans 18 amino acids. CDR3 DNA: TGCGCCAGCAGCCCGCGATCGCGGCCCCCCCGTAGCTCCTACGAGCAGTACTTC. It encodes CASSPRSRPPRSSYEQYF. Looking up the rest from reference TRBV5-1 and TRBJ2-7 gives the full variable domain: KAGVTQTPRYLIKTRGQQVTLSCSPISGHRSVSWYQQTPGQGLQFLFEYFSETQRNKGNFPGRFSGRQFSNSRSEMNVSTLELGDSALYLCASSPRSRPPRSSYEQYFGPGTRLTVT.

J is TRBJ2-4 and V is TRBV6-4; D is undetermined. Per germline, CDR1 MRHNA and CDR2 SNTAGT. Between the trimmed V and J ends, which lost 2 bases and 0 bases, there was a span of 8 bases. The CDR3 contains 15 residues. The DNA for the CDR3 is TGTGCCAGCAGTGACCCCCAGGAAGCCAAAAACATTCAGTACTTC. Amino acids: CASSDPQEAKNIQYF.

This chain links TRBV18 with TRBJ1-6; 7 bases map to TRBD1. Germline CDR1 KGHSH, CDR2 LQKENI. This CDR3 is 14 amino acids long. J lost 9 bases, V lost 1 base, and 3 bases had no gene match. DNA for the CDR3: TGTGCCAGCTCACCACAGGGGGCTGGTTCACCCCTCCACTTT. This sequence encodes CASSPQGAGSPLHF. The full variable domain, with the rest looked up from reference TRBV18 and TRBJ1-6, is NAGVMQNPRHLVRRRGQEARLRCSPMKGHSHVYWYRQLPEEGLKFMVYLQKENIIDESGMPKERFSAEFPKEGPSILRIQQVVRGDSAAYFCASSPQGAGSPLHFGNGTRLTVT.

Regarding this clone: The junction departs from the called germline gene at one end, perhaps through a read error. J is TRBJ2-1 and V is TRBV7-9, with D perhaps matching TRBD1 (6 bases). The CDR3 loop spans 16 amino acids. The germline CDR1 and CDR2 sequences are SEHNR and FQNEAQ (reference sequence). The CDR3, as DNA: TGTTCCAGCAGCATGCCACAGGGAAGCTCCTACAATGAGCAGTTCTTC. This gives the protein CSSSMPQGSSYNEQFF.

This chain links TRBV9 with TRBJ1-4, with D perhaps matching TRBD1 (6 bases). The germline CDR1 and CDR2 sequences are SGDLS and YYNGEE. The CDR3 consists of 15 residues. With 3 bases removed from V and 8 bases from J, the gap between germline ends came to 17 bases. The CDR3 nucleotides are TGTGCCAGCAGCGCAACAGGGACCCTAGGGGAAAAACTGTTTTTT. Encoded protein: CASSATGTLGEKLFF.

The chain is built from TRBV7-2 and TRBJ2-7; 9 positions match TRBD2. The CDR3 runs 14 residues. The ends lost 1 base at V and 5 bases at J; junction bases unmatched: 3. Germline lookup yields CDR1 SGHTA and CDR2 FQGNSA. CDR3 protein: CASSLVWTSDEQYF. For the CDR3, the DNA is TGTGCCAGCAGCTTAGTTTGGACTAGCGACGAGCAGTACTTC.

The chain couples TRBV23-1 to TRBJ2-6; a weak D match, TRBD1 (6 bases). TRBV23-1 is identified as an open reading frame with a role that is uncertain. The CDR3 is made up of 20 amino acids. V dropped 2 bases and J dropped 0 bases, with 20 bases sitting between them. CDR3 protein: CASSQTKRTRGISGANVLTF. CDR3 bases: TGCGCCAGCAGTCAAACCAAGCGAACTAGGGGGATCTCTGGGGCCAACGTCCTGACTTTC.

This chain uses TRBV12-5 with TRBJ2-5; tentative D call: TRBD1 (5 bases). V was trimmed by 7 bases and J by 2 bases, leaving 14 bases between them. Germline V lookup: CDR1 LGHNT, CDR2 FRNRAP. The CDR3 is made up of 14 amino acids. In DNA form, the CDR3 reads TGTGCTAGTGCCCAAACAGGCCGTCAAGAGACCCAGTACTTC. It yields the protein CASAQTGRQETQYF.

The chain combines TRBV11-2 with TRBJ1-1; D possibly corresponds to TRBD1 (6 bases). This CDR3 is 15 amino acids long. Trimming took off 1 base at V and 5 bases at J, with 14 bases between the two ends. The V gene's germline CDR1 is SGHAT and CDR2 FQNNGV. The CDR3 sequence: CASSLAAGEKTEAFF. CDR3 nucleotides: TGTGCCAGCAGCTTAGCGGCAGGGGAAAAGACTGAAGCTTTCTTT.

The J gene is TRBJ1-4, the V gene TRBV6-1, with D possibly being TRBD1 (6 bases). This CDR3 is built from 15 residues. The germline V and J ends were trimmed by 7 bases and 8 bases, with 20 bases remaining between them. CDR1 is MNHNS, CDR2 SASEGT, per germline. The CDR3 sequence is CASKEQGSISEKLFF. CDR3 sequence (DNA): TGTGCCAGCAAGGAACAGGGCTCAATTTCGGAAAAACTGTTTTTT.